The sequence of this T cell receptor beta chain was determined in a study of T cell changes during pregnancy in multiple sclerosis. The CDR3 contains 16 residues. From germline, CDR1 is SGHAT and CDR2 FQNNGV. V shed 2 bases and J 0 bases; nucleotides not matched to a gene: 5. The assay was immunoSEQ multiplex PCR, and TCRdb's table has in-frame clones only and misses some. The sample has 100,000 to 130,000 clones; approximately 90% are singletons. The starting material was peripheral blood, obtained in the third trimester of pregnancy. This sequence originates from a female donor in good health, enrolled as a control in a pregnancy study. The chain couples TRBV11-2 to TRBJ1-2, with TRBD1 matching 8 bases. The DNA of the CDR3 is TGTGCCAGCAGCTTACTCACAGGGGGTTCTAACTATGGCTACACCTTC. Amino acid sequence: CASSLLTGGSNYGYTF.